This T cell receptor beta chain was documented in a study of neurological immune-mediated disorders. General study results and limits: The most TCR clonal expansion was seen in HTLV-1-associated myelopathy, whereas the least was seen in multiple sclerosis, below the level in healthy controls.

This clonotype was counted at least ten times. Its antigen is not known. The making of cDNA relied on 5'RACE with 10-nucleotide random UMIs. TCRdb reprocessed the 5' RACE reads with MiXCR, giving one entry per CDR3 protein. Among approximately 50,000 distinct CDR3 sequences, around 3.3% were seen once, and the ten largest hold under 6%. V trimming: 6 bases; J trimming: 7 bases; junction bases outside the gene matches: 11. The length of the CDR3 is 15 residues. CDR1 WSHSY and CDR2 SAAADI come from the germline V gene. The sequencing input was PBMCs. The sequence was collected from a man in his forties with multiple sclerosis. V gene TRBV10-2 combines with J gene TRBJ2-5; TRBD1 matches at 10 bases. The CDR3 reads CASRGGQGQAWTQYF. CDR3 bases: TGCGCCAGCAGGGGGGGACAGGGGCAGGCGTGGACCCAGTACTTC.